This T cell receptor beta chain was profiled in a study of beta chain features in type 1 diabetes. The study, taken as a whole, reports: Among all four CD4+ subsets, Type 1 diabetes patients had TCRB CDR3s that were moderately but significantly shorter.

CDR3 size: 13 residues. Germline CDR1 SGHDN, CDR2 FVKESK. Trimming cost V 2 bases and J 2 bases, with 4 bases left between them. This clone has more than one count but fewer than ten. Its antigen is still unknown. Cell sorting via CD45RO/CCR7/CD25/CD127/CD95/CD27 was performed to obtain CD4+ naive, central memory, regulatory and stem cell-like memory cells. Every isolated RNA sample was fully reverse transcribed, so sequencing captured expressed TCRB transcripts. Clones were read by immunoSEQ multiplex PCR, and TCRdb kept only the in-frame ones, dropping some. The data hold around 110,000 clones, with about 17% observed a single time.

The rearrangement links TRBV14 to TRBJ2-4, with D unresolved. This TCR was sampled from a man in his thirties or forties with type 1 diabetes. Sequencing was performed on central memory CD4+ T cells from blood. Here the CDR3 reads CASSQNSKNIQYF. The CDR3 coding sequence is TGTGCCAGCAGCCAAAATTCCAAAAACATTCAGTACTTC.